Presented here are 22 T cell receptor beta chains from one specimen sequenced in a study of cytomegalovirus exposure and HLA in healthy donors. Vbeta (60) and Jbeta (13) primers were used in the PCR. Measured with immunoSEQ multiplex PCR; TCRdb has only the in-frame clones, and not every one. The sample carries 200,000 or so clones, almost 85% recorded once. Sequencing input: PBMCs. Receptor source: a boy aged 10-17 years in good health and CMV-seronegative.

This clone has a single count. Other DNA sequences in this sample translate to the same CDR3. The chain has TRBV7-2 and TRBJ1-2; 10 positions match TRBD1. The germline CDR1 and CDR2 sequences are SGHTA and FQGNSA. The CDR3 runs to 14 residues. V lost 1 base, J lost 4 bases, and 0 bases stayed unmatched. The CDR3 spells CASSLGDRGYGYTF. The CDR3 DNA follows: TGTGCCAGCAGCTTAGGGGACAGGGGCTATGGCTACACCTTC. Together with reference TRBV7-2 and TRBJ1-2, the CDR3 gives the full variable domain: GAGVSQSPSNKVTEKGKDVELRCDPISGHTALYWYRQSLGQGLEFLIYFQGNSAPDKSGLPSDRFSAERTGGSVSTLTIQRTQQEDSAVYLCASSLGDRGYGYTFGSGTRLTVV.

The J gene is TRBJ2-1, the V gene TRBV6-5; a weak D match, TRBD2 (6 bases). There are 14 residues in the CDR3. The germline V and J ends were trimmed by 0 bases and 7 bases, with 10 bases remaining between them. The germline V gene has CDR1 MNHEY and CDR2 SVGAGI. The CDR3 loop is CASSYSQTRNEQFF. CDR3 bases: TGTGCCAGCAGTTACTCCCAGACTAGGAATGAGCAGTTCTTC.

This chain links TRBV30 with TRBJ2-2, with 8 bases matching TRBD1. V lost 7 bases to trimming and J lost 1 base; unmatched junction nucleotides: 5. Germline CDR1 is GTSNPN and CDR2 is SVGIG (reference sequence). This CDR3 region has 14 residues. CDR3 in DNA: TGTGCCTCCCCGGGACAGGTGAACACCGGGGAGCTGTTTTTT. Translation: CASPGQVNTGELFF.

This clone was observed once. CDR3 loop: CASSFPGSGAEQFF. As DNA, the CDR3 is TGTGCCAGCAGCTTTCCCGGGAGTGGGGCGGAGCAGTTCTTC. The chain combines TRBV11-3 with TRBJ2-1, with D possibly being TRBD2 (6 bases). The CDR3 loop spans 14 amino acids. Germline V gene data show CDR1 as SGHNT and CDR2 as YENEEA. The V end was cut by 3 bases, the J end by 10 bases, with 16 bases between.

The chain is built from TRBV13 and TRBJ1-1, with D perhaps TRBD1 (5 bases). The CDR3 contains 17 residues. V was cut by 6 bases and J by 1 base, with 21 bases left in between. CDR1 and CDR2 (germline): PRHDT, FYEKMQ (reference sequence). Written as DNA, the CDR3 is TGTGCCAGCAGGGAGTCGCGGGACCCGGGGGGGAACACTGAAGCTTTCTTT. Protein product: CASRESRDPGGNTEAFF.

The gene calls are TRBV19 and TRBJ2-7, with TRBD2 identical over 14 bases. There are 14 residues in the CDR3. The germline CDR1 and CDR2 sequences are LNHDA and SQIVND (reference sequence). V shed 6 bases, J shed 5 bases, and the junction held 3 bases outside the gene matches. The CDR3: CASSGTSGRNEQYF. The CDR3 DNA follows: TGTGCCAGTAGCGGGACTAGCGGGAGAAACGAGCAGTACTTC. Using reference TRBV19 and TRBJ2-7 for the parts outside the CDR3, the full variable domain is DGGITQSPKYLFRKEGQNVTLSCEQNLNHDAMYWYRQDPGQGLRLIYYSQIVNDFQKGDIAEGYSVSREKKESFPLTVTSAQKNPTAFYLCASSGTSGRNEQYFGPGTRLTVT.

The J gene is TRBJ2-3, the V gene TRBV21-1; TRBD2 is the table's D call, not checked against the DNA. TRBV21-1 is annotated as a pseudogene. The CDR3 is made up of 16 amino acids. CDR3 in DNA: TGTGCCAGCAGCAAAGAGCCTAGCGGGGGGGTGAATACGCAGTATTTT. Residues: CASSKEPSGGVNTQYF.

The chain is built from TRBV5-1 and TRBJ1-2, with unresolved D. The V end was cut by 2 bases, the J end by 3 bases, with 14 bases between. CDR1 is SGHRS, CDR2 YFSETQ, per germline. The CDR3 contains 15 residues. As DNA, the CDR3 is TGCGCCAGCAGCTTCCACCTGGGCTCCGACTATGGCTACACCTTC. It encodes CASSFHLGSDYGYTF.

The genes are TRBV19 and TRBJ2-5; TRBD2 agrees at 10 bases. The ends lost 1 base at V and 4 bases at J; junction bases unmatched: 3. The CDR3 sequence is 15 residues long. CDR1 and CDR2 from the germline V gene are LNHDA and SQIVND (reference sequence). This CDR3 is CASSIVAGGSETQYF. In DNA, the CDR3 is TGTGCCAGTAGTATAGTAGCGGGAGGCTCAGAGACCCAGTACTTC.

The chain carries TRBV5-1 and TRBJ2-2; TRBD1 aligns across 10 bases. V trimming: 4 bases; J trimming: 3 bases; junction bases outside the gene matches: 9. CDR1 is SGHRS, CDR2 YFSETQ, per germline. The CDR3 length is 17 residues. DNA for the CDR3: TGCGCCAGCAGCCAGACAGGGGGCTGGATAGACACCGGGGAGCTGTTTTTT. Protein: CASSQTGGWIDTGELFF.

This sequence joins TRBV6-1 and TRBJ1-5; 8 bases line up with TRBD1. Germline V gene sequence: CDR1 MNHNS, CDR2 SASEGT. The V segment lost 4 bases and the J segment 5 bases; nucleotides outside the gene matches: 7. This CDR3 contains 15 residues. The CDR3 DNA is TGTGCCAGCAGTGGAACGATACAGGGGGATCAGCCCCAGCATTTT. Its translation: CASSGTIQGDQPQHF.

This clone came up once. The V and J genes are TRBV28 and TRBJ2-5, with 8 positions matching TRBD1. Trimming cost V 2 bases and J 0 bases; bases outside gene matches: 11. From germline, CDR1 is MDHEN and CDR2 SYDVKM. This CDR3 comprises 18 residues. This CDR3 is CASSLPGQESLYQETQYF. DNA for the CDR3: TGTGCCAGCAGTTTACCGGGACAGGAAAGTCTATACCAAGAGACCCAGTACTTC.

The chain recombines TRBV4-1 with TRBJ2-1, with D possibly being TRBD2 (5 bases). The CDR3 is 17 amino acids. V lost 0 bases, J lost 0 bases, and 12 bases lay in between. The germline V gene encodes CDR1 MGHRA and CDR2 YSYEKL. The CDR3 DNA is TGCGCCAGCAGCCAAGAGGACTCCTTAAGCTCCTACAATGAGCAGTTCTTC. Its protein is CASSQEDSLSSYNEQFF.

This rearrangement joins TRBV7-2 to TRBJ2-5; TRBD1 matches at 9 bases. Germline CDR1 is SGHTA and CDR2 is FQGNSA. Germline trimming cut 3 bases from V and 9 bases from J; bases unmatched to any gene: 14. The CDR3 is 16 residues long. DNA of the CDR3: TGTGCCAGCAGCTTCGGGGTGGGGGGACAGGGTCTGCCCCAGTACTTC. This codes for CASSFGVGGQGLPQYF.

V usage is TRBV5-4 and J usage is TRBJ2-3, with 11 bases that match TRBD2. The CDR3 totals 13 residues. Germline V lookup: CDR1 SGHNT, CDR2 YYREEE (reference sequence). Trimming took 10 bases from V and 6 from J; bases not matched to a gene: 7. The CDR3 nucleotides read TGTGCCCTTAGCGGGAGGGCGACGGATACGCAGTATTTT. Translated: CALSGRATDTQYF.

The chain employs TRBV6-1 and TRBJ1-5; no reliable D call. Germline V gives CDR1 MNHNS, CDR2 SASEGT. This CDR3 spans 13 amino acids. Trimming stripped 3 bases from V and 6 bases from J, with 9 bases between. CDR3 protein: CASSEDGPQPQHF. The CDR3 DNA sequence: TGTGCCAGCAGTGAGGATGGGCCTCAGCCCCAGCATTTT.

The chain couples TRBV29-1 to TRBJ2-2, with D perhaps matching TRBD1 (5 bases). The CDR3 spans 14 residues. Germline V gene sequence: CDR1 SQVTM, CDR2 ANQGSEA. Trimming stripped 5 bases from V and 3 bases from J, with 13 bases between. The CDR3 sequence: CSVPHDRDTGELFF. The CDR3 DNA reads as TGCAGCGTTCCCCATGACAGAGACACCGGGGAGCTGTTTTTT.

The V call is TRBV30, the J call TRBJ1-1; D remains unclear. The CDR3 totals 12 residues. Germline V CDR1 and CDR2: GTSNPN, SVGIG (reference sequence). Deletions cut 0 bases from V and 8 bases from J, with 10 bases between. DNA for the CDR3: TGTGCCTGGAGTGTACGGGGAGGGGAAGCTTTCTTT. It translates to CAWSVRGGEAFF.

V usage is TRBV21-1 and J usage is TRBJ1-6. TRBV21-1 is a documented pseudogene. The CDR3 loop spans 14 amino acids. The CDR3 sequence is CASSAGSYNSPLHF. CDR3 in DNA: TGTGCCAGCAGCGCGGGATCTTATAATTCACCCCTCCACTTT.

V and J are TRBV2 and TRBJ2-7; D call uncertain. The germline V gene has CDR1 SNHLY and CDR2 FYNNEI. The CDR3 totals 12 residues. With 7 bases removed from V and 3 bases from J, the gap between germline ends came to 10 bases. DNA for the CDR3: TGTGCCAGCACGCCCGCGATCTACGAGCAGTACTTC. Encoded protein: CASTPAIYEQYF.

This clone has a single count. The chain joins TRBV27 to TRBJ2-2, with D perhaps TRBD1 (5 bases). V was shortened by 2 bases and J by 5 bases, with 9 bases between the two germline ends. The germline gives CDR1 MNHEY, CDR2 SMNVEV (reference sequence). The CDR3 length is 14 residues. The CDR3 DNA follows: TGTGCCAGCAGTTTACTACAGGCAACCGGGGAGCTGTTTTTT. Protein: CASSLLQATGELFF.

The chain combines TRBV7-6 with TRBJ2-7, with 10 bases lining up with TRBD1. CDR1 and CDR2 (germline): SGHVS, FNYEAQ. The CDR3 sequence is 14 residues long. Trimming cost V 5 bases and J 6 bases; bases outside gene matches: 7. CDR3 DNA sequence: TGTGCCAGCAGCCGCCGGGACAGGGGAGGCGAGCAGTACTTC. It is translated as CASSRRDRGGEQYF.